A single TCR beta chain is shown here with its context. The table came from immunoSEQ multiplex PCR; TCRdb's copy has only in-frame clones and leaves some out. Of roughly 240,000 clones listed, 75% to 85% are singletons. This record comes from a study of blood T cell repertoires in COVID-19. The CDR3 loop spans 13 amino acids. The germline V gene has CDR1 LNHDA and CDR2 SQIVND (reference sequence). The V and J ends lost 5 bases and 0 bases respectively, with 8 bases between them. This sequence originates from a man between 35 and 55 years old who had recovered from COVID-19. Sample: peripheral blood. This chain links TRBV19 with TRBJ2-7, with D possibly being TRBD2 (5 bases). The CDR3 region is CASSGSYSYEQYF. The CDR3, as DNA: TGTGCCAGTAGTGGGAGCTACTCCTACGAGCAGTACTTC. Full variable domain (missing parts from reference TRBV19 and TRBJ2-7): DGGITQSPKYLFRKEGQNVTLSCEQNLNHDAMYWYRQDPGQGLRLIYYSQIVNDFQKGDIAEGYSVSREKKESFPLTVTSAQKNPTAFYLCASSGSYSYEQYFGPGTRLTVT.